These 12 T cell receptor beta chains were all obtained from the same sample, sequenced in a study of shared clonotypes between healthy human individuals. Assay used: immunoSEQ multiplex PCR; TCRdb lists only in-frame clones, some missing. The data hold hundreds of thousands of clones, with approximately 96% observed a single time. Naive CD8 cells lacked CD45RO and underwent positive selection for CCR7, leaving out terminally differentiated effector memory CD45RA+ cells. Input material: naive CD8+ T cells sorted from blood. Receptors were obtained from a woman younger than 45 in good health.

The chain joins TRBV6-5 to TRBJ2-2; TRBD1 might be the D (6 bases). This CDR3 spans 14 amino acids. The germline V and J ends were trimmed by 4 bases and 4 bases, with 10 bases remaining between them. The germline gives CDR1 MNHEY, CDR2 SVGAGI. CDR3 sequence (DNA): TGTGCCAGCAGTTTTGAGGGGGTCACCGGGGAGCTGTTTTTT. It codes for CASSFEGVTGELFF.

The V gene is TRBV9, the J gene TRBJ2-1; 10 bases map to TRBD2. The germline V gene has CDR1 SGDLS and CDR2 YYNGEE. CDR3 length: 19 residues. The V segment lost 3 bases and the J segment 10 bases; nucleotides outside the gene matches: 22. CDR3 DNA sequence: TGTGCCAGCAGCGGATCCGTCACTCCATTAAGCGGGAGGGCCACCGAGCAGTTCTTC. This encodes CASSGSVTPLSGRATEQFF. Using reference TRBV9 and TRBJ2-1 for the parts outside the CDR3, the full variable domain is DSGVTQTPKHLITATGQRVTLRCSPRSGDLSVYWYQQSLDQGLQFLIQYYNGEERAKGNILERFSAQQFPDLHSELNLSSLELGDSALYFCASSGSVTPLSGRATEQFFGPGTRLTVL.

The V and J genes are TRBV27 and TRBJ2-1; 7 bases are a match to TRBD1. This CDR3 has 14 residues. CDR1 and CDR2 from the germline V gene are MNHEY and SMNVEV (reference sequence). J was trimmed by 6 bases and V by 3 bases; bases with no gene match: 5. In DNA, the CDR3 is TGTGCCAGCAGTTTCGGGTCAGGGGGCAATGAGCAGTTCTTC. This translates into CASSFGSGGNEQFF.

The chain recombines TRBV29-1 with TRBJ2-1; D is unclear. Germline V CDR1 and CDR2: SQVTM, ANQGSEA. V gave up 4 bases and J gave up 3 bases, with 13 bases separating them. The CDR3 is made up of 14 amino acids. The CDR3 is CSVVGRQVYNEQFF. The CDR3 DNA sequence: TGCAGCGTTGTAGGTCGGCAGGTCTACAATGAGCAGTTCTTC.

This clone occurred once. The chain combines TRBV7-6 with TRBJ2-7, with 9 bases matching TRBD1. CDR1 is SGHVS, CDR2 FNYEAQ, per germline. Unmatched junction bases numbered 12, after V lost 4 bases and J lost 5 bases. The CDR3 is 16 amino acids. The CDR3 sequence: CASSYHQDRGGHEQYF. The CDR3 DNA sequence: TGTGCCAGCAGCTACCACCAGGACAGGGGAGGCCACGAGCAGTACTTC. The complete variable domain, with remaining parts taken from reference TRBV7-6 and TRBJ2-7, reads GAGVSQSPRYKVTKRGQDVALRCDPISGHVSLYWYRQALGQGPEFLTYFNYEAQQDKSGLPNDRFSAERPEGSISTLTIQRTEQRDSAMYRCASSYHQDRGGHEQYFGPGTRLTVT.

This chain uses TRBV9 with TRBJ2-1; the match to TRBD2 covers 11 bases. V lost 5 bases to trimming and J lost 0 bases; unmatched junction nucleotides: 7. Per the germline V gene, CDR1 is SGDLS and CDR2 is YYNGEE. The CDR3 is 17 residues long. The CDR3 loop is CASSFSGRASSYNEQFF. CDR3 sequence (DNA): TGTGCCAGCAGTTTTAGCGGGAGGGCGAGCTCCTACAATGAGCAGTTCTTC. The full variable domain, in which reference TRBV9 and TRBJ2-1 provide the parts outside the CDR3, is DSGVTQTPKHLITATGQRVTLRCSPRSGDLSVYWYQQSLDQGLQFLIQYYNGEERAKGNILERFSAQQFPDLHSELNLSSLELGDSALYFCASSFSGRASSYNEQFFGPGTRLTVL.

The chain joins TRBV10-1 to TRBJ2-1, with 7 bases identical to TRBD1. CDR1 WNHNN and CDR2 SYGVQD come from the germline V gene (reference sequence). The CDR3 covers 17 residues. Trimming at V came to 8 bases and at J to 0 bases, leaving 13 bases not matched to a gene. CDR3 region: CASLQGVQGRSYNEQFF. CDR3 coding DNA: TGCGCCAGCCTCCAGGGGGTGCAGGGTCGCTCCTACAATGAGCAGTTCTTC.

Details on this clone: The sample contains more than one DNA sequence encoding this CDR3. The CDR3, as DNA: TGTGCCAGCAGCTTAAGCACAGATACGCAGTATTTT. Encoded protein: CASSLSTDTQYF. This sequence joins TRBV13 and TRBJ2-3; D is uncertain. V lost 2 bases, J lost 0 bases, and 0 bases lay in between. Germline assignment: CDR1 PRHDT and CDR2 FYEKMQ (reference sequence). The CDR3 loop spans 12 amino acids.

This chain uses TRBV5-6 with TRBJ1-2; 7 positions agree with TRBD1. Losses at the gene ends were 0 bases for V and 8 bases for J; bases not matched to a gene: 4. This CDR3 has 13 residues. The germline V gene has CDR1 SGHDT and CDR2 YYEEEE. Here the CDR3 reads CASSLEGARGYTF. The CDR3 DNA is TGTGCCAGCAGCTTGGAGGGGGCGCGGGGCTACACCTTC.

This rearrangement joins TRBV19 to TRBJ2-7; 8 bases map to TRBD1. The CDR3 has 14 residues. The junction had 8 bases not matched to a gene; V was cut back by 5 bases and J by 5 bases. CDR1 is LNHDA and CDR2 is SQIVND in the germline V gene (reference sequence). CDR3 sequence reads: CASSPWTGLNEQYF. Written as DNA, the CDR3 is TGTGCCAGTAGTCCATGGACAGGGCTCAACGAGCAGTACTTC.

The chain links TRBV19 to TRBJ2-3; 7 bases are a match to TRBD2. This CDR3 is built from 16 residues. V shed 3 bases, J shed 2 bases, and the junction held 8 bases outside the gene matches. Germline lookup yields CDR1 LNHDA and CDR2 SQIVND (reference sequence). The CDR3 bases are TGTGCCAGTAGTATGTGGCGGCTAGCGGACACAGATACGCAGTATTTT. Translating it yields CASSMWRLADTDTQYF.

This chain links TRBV4-2 with TRBJ1-3; D is uncertain. The CDR3 is 17 amino acids. Germline loops: CDR1 LGHNA, CDR2 YNFKEQ. Trimming left V 0 bases short and J 0 bases short, with 12 bases between. The CDR3: CASSQDRRTGSGNTIYF. CDR3 nucleotide sequence: TGTGCCAGCAGCCAAGATAGACGGACCGGCTCTGGAAACACCATATATTTT.